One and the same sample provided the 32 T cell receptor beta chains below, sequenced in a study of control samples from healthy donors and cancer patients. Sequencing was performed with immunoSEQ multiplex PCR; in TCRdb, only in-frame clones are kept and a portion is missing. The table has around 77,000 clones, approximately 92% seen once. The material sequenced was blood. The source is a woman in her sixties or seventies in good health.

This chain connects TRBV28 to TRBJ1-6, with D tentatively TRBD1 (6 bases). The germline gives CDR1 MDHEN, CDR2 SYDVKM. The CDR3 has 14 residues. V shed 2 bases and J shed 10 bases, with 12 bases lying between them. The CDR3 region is CASSLPGHRSPLHF. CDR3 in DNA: TGTGCCAGCAGTTTACCGGGACATCGATCACCCCTCCACTTT.

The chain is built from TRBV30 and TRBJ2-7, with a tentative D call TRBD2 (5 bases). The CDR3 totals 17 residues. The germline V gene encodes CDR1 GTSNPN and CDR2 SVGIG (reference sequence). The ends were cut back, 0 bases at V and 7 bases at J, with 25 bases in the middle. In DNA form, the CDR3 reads TGTGCCTGGAGTGTAAAACCGCCGGGGTTAAAGGGTGGAGAGCAGTACTTC. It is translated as CAWSVKPPGLKGGEQYF.

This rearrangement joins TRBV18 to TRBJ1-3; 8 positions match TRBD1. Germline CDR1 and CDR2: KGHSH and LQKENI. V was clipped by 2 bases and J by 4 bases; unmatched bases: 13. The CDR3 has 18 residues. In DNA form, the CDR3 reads TGTGCCAGCTCACCAGCCGGGACAGGACCTCAAATGGGAAACACCATATATTTT. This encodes CASSPAGTGPQMGNTIYF.

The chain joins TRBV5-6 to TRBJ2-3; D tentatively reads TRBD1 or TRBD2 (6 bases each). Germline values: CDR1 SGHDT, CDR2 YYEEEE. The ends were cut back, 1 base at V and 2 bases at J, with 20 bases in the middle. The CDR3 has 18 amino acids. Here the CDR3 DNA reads TGTGCCAGCAGCTTGACTACGCGGGACACCGGAGCCACAGATACGCAGTATTTT. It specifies CASSLTTRDTGATDTQYF.

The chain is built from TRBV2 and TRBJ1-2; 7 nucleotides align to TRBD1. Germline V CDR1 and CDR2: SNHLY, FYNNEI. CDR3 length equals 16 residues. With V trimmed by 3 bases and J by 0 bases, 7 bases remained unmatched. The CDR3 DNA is TGTGCCAGCAGTGAGCAGGGGGTTCCGACTAACTATGGCTACACCTTC. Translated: CASSEQGVPTNYGYTF.

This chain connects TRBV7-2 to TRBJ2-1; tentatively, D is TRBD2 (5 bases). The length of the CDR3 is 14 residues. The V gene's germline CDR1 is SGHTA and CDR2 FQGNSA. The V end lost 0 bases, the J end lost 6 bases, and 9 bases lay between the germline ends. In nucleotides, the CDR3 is TGTGCCAGCAGCTTAGCCCTAGCACCCAATGAGCAGTTCTTC. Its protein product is CASSLALAPNEQFF.

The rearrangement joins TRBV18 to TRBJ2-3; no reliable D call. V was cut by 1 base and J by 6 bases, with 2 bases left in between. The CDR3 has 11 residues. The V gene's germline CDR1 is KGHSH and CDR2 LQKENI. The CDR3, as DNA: TGTGCCAGCTCACCACAGGATACGCAGTATTTT. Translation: CASSPQDTQYF.

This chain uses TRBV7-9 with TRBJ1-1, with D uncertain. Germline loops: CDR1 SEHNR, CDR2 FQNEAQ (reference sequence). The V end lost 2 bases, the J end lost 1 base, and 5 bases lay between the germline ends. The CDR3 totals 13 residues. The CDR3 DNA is TGTGCCAGCAGCTTACTAGGGAACACTGAAGCTTTCTTT. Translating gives CASSLLGNTEAFF.

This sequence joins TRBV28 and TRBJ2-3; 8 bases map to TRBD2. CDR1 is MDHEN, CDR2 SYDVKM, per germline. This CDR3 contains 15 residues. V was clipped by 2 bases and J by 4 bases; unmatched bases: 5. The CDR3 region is CASSLAGGSPDTQYF. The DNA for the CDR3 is TGTGCCAGCAGTTTAGCGGGAGGTAGCCCAGATACGCAGTATTTT.

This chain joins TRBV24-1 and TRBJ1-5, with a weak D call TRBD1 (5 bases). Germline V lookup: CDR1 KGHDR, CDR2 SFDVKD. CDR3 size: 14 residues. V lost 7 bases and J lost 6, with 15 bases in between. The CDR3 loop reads CATSPPGGSQPQHF. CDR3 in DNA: TGTGCCACCAGCCCCCCCGGGGGAAGTCAGCCCCAGCATTTT.

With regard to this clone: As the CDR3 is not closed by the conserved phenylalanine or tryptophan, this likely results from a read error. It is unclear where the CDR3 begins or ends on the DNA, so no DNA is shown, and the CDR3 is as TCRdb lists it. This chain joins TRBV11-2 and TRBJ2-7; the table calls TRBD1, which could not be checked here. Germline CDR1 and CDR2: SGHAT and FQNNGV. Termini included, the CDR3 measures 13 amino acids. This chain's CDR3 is CASSPRHGWAGGK.

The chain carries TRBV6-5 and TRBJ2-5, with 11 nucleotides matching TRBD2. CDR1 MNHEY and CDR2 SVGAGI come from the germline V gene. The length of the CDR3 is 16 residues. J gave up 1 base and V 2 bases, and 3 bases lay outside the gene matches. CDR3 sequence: CASSYGGTSGQETQYF. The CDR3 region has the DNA TGTGCCAGCAGTTACGGCGGGACTAGCGGCCAAGAGACCCAGTACTTC.

Written as DNA, the CDR3 is TGCGCCAGCAGCCCCGGGACAGCGAACACTGAAGCTTTCTTT. Amino acids: CASSPGTANTEAFF. This sequence joins TRBV4-1 and TRBJ1-1; 7 bases are a match to TRBD1. J lost 1 base, V lost 4 bases, and 3 bases had no gene match. Germline CDR1 is MGHRA and CDR2 is YSYEKL. The CDR3 consists of 14 residues.

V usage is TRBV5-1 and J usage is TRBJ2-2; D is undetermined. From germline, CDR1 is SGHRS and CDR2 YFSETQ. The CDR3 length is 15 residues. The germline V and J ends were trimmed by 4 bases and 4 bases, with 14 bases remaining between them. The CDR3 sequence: CASSRLDPITGELFF. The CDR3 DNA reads TGCGCCAGCAGCCGGCTAGACCCTATCACCGGGGAGCTGTTTTTT.

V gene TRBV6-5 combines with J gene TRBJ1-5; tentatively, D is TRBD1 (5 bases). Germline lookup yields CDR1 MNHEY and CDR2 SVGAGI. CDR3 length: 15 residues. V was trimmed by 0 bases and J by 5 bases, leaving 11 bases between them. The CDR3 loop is CASSYSGPDHQPQHF. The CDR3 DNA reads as TGTGCCAGCAGTTACTCGGGGCCAGACCATCAGCCCCAGCATTTT.

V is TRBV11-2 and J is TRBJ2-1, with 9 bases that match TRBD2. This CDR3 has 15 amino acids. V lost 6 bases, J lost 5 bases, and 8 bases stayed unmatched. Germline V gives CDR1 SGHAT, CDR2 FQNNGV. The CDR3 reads CASRHSGSAHNEQFF. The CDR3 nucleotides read TGTGCCAGCAGACATAGCGGGAGCGCCCACAATGAGCAGTTCTTC.

The CDR3 DNA reads as TGTGCCACCAGTGAACCGGACAGACAAGAGACCCAGTACTTC. Translating gives CATSEPDRQETQYF. The genes are TRBV24-1 and TRBJ2-5, with a possible D match to TRBD1 (6 bases). There are 14 residues in the CDR3. Trimming shortened V by 4 bases and J by 2 bases, and 10 bases separated the two germline ends. Germline V lookup: CDR1 KGHDR, CDR2 SFDVKD.

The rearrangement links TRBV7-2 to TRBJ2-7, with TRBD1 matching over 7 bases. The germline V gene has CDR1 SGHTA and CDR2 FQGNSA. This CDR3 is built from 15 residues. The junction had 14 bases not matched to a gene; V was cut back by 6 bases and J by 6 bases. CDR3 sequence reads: CASRPLGTVEGEQYF. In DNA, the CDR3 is TGTGCCAGCAGACCACTAGGGACAGTCGAGGGCGAGCAGTACTTC.

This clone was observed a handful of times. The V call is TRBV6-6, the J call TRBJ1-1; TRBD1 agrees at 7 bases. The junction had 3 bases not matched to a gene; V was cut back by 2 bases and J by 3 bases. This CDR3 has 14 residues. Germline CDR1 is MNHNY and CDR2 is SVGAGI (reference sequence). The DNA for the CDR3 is TGTGCCAGCAGTTACGCCGGACAGGACACTGAAGCTTTCTTT. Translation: CASSYAGQDTEAFF.

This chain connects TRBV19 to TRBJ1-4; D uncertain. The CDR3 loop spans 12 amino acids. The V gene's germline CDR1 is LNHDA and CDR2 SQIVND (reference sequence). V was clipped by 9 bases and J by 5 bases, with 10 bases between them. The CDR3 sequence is CARRIVNEKLFF. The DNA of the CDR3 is TGTGCCAGGAGGATAGTCAATGAAAAACTGTTTTTT.

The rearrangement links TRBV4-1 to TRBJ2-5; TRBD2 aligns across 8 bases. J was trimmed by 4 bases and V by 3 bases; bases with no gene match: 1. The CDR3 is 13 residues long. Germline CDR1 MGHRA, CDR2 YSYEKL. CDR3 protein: CASSHGRAETQYF. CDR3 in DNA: TGCGCCAGCAGCCACGGGAGGGCAGAGACCCAGTACTTC.

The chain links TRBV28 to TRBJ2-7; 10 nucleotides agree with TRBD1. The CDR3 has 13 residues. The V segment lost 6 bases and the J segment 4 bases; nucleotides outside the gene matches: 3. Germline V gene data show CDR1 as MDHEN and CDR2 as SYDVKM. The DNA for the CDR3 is TGTGCCAGCAGGACAGGGGGCCGTTACGAGCAGTACTTC. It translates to CASRTGGRYEQYF.

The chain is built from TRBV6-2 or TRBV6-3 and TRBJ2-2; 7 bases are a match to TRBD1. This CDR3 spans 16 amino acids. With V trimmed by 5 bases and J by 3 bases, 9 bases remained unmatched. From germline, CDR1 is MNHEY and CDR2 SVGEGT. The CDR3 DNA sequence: TGTGCCAGCAGTACCATAGGGACAGTTTACACCGGGGAGCTGTTTTTT. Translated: CASSTIGTVYTGELFF.

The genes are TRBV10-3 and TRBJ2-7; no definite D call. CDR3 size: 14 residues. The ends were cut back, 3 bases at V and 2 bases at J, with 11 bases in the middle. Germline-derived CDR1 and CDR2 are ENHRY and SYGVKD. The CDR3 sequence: CAISDQERTYEQYF. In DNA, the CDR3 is TGTGCCATCAGTGACCAGGAGCGTACCTACGAGCAGTACTTC.

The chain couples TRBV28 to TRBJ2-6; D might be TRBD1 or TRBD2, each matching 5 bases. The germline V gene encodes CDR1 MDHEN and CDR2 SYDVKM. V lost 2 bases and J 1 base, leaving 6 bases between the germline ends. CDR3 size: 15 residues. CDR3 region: CASSLGGSGANVLTF. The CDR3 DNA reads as TGTGCCAGCAGTTTAGGGGGTTCTGGGGCCAACGTCCTGACTTTC. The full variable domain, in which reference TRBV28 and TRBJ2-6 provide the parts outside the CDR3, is DVKVTQSSRYLVKRTGEKVFLECVQDMDHENMFWYRQDPGLGLRLIYFSYDVKMKEKGDIPEGYSVSREKKERFSLILESASTNQTSMYLCASSLGGSGANVLTFGAGSRLTVL.

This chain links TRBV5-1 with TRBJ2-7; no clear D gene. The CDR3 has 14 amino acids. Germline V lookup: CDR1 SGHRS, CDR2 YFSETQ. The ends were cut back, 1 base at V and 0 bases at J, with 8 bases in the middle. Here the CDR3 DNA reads TGCGCCAGCAGCTTGCGACCTAGCTCCTACGAGCAGTACTTC. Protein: CASSLRPSSYEQYF.

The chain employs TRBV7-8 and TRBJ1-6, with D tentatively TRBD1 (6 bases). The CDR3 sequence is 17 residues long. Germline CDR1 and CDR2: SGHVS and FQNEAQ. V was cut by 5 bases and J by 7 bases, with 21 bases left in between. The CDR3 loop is CASSDGGGAGGNSPLHF. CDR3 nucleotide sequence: TGTGCCAGCAGCGACGGCGGGGGGGCCGGTGGCAATTCACCCCTCCACTTT. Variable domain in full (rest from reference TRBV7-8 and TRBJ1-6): GAGVSQSPRYKVAKRGQDVALRCDPISGHVSLFWYQQALGQGPEFLTYFQNEAQLDKSGLPSDRFFAERPEGSVSTLKIQRTQQEDSAVYLCASSDGGGAGGNSPLHFGNGTRLTVT.

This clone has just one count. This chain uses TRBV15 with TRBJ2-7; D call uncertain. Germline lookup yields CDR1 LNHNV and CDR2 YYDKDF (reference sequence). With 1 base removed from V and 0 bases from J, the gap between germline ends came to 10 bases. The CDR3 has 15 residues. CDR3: CATSRGHGYSYEQYF. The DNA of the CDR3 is TGTGCCACCAGCAGAGGACATGGCTACTCCTACGAGCAGTACTTC.

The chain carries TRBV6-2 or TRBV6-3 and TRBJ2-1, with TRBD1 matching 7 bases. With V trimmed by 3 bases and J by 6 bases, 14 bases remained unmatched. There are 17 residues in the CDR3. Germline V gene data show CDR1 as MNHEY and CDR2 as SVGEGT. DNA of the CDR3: TGTGCCAGCAGTTATAAGAGAGACAGGGTTAGAGGCAATGAGCAGTTCTTC. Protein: CASSYKRDRVRGNEQFF.

The CDR3 reads CASSLNYEQYF. The DNA for the CDR3 is TGTGCCAGCAGCTTAAACTACGAGCAGTACTTC. This sequence joins TRBV11-2 and TRBJ2-7; D remains ambiguous. Trimming removed 2 bases at V and 3 bases at J, with 2 bases between. This CDR3 spans 11 amino acids. The germline V gene encodes CDR1 SGHAT and CDR2 FQNNGV.

The CDR3 DNA reads as TGTGCCAGCAGCTTAACTGGCAGCCTAGGCACAGATACGCAGTATTTT. Protein sequence: CASSLTGSLGTDTQYF. This rearrangement joins TRBV7-3 to TRBJ2-3; the D is unclear. The CDR3 contains 16 residues. V was clipped by 0 bases and J by 1 base, with 11 bases between them. Germline V lookup: CDR1 SGHTA, CDR2 FQGTGA. Complete variable domain (other parts from reference TRBV7-3 and TRBJ2-3): GAGVSQTPSNKVTEKGKYVELRCDPISGHTALYWYRQSLGQGPEFLIYFQGTGAADDSGLPNDRFFAVRPEGSVSTLKIQRTERGDSAVYLCASSLTGSLGTDTQYFGPGTRLTVL.

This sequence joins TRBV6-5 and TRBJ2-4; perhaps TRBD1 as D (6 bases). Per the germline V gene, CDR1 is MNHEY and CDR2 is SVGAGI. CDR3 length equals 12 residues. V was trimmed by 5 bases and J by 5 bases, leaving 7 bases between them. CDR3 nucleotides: TGTGCCAGCAGTCGACAGGAAAACATTCAGTACTTC. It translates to CASSRQENIQYF.